The 22 T cell receptor beta chains given below trace back to one sample, sequenced in a study of regulatory T cells in long-lasting Graves disease. CDR3-region Arm-PCR and iRepertoire HTBI primers produced the TCR beta libraries. In TCRdb, the multiplex PCR reads were re-called with MiXCR into one record per CDR3 protein. This table has some 450,000 distinct CDR3 sequences, around a quarter appearing once. Stated time point: persistent/refractory GD, antithyroid drugs over 5 years with positive TRAb. The TCR library was prepared using RNA isolated from PBMCs. Specimen: peripheral blood mononuclear cells (PBMCs), collected when the disease was refractory, from a patient treated with antithyroid drugs. All receptors come from a female donor with Graves disease.

This clonotype was recorded only once. V is TRBV4-1 and J is TRBJ1-3; D might be TRBD1 (5 bases). Trimming took 5 bases from V and 0 from J, leaving 11 bases between them. The CDR3 is made up of 15 amino acids. CDR1 is MGHRA and CDR2 is YSYEKL in the germline V gene. The DNA of the CDR3 is TGCGCCAGCAGCGACAGTCACAGCTCTGGAAACACCATATATTTT. Translated: CASSDSHSSGNTIYF.

V usage is TRBV5-6 and J usage is TRBJ1-1, with 7 bases aligning to TRBD1. Germline CDR1 is SGHDT and CDR2 is YYEEEE. The CDR3 length is 15 residues. Trimming at V came to 6 bases and at J to 1 base, leaving 9 bases not matched to a gene. The CDR3 DNA reads as TGTGCCAGCACCTTTTTGACAGGGCCGAACACTGAAGCTTTCTTT. This codes for CASTFLTGPNTEAFF.

This clonotype occurred a few times. This sequence joins TRBV7-8 and TRBJ1-1, with D possibly being TRBD1 (5 bases). The germline V and J ends were trimmed by 3 bases and 2 bases, with 16 bases remaining between them. The CDR3 is 16 amino acids. Germline V gives CDR1 SGHVS, CDR2 FQNEAQ. CDR3 protein: CASSFGASGTNTEAFF. The CDR3 DNA is TGTGCCAGCAGCTTCGGGGCAAGCGGCACTAACACTGAAGCTTTCTTT.

This clonotype was recorded many times. The V and J genes are TRBV11-2 and TRBJ2-7, with TRBD1 matching over 10 bases. CDR1 is SGHAT and CDR2 is FQNNGV in the germline V gene. The CDR3 length is 15 residues. Trimming took 5 bases from V and 3 from J; bases not matched to a gene: 7. Written as DNA, the CDR3 is TGTGCCAGCAGCGTTGGGACAGGGGTCATCTACGAGCAGTACTTC. Translated: CASSVGTGVIYEQYF.

This clonotype was seen once. V and J are TRBV2 and TRBJ1-6, with D possibly matching TRBD1 (5 bases). Per germline, CDR1 SNHLY and CDR2 FYNNEI. Between the trimmed V and J ends, which lost 5 bases and 2 bases, there was a span of 13 bases. This CDR3 has 16 amino acids. CDR3 sequence (DNA): TGTGCCAGCAGTTATAACCGGGACGCCTATAATTCACCCCTCCACTTT. The encoded protein is CASSYNRDAYNSPLHF.

As concerns this clonotype: The junction does not match germline at one end; this may be a read error. V and J are TRBV5-1 and TRBJ1-2, with D possibly matching TRBD1 (5 bases). The CDR3 contains 15 residues. Looked up from germline, CDR1 is SGHRS and CDR2 is YFSETQ. The CDR3 loop is CASSLVADSRYGHTF. The CDR3 bases are TGCGCCAGCAGCTTGGTTGCTGACAGCCGGTATGGCCACACCTTC.

Of note for this clonotype: The junction and the germline gene differ at one end; a read error may be behind it. The chain recombines TRBV12-3 or TRBV12-4 with TRBJ1-4, with 7 positions matching TRBD1. The CDR3 covers 14 residues. Written as DNA, the CDR3 is TGTGCCAGCAGTTTCGGGACAGATAATGGAAAACTGTTTTTT. Encoded protein: CASSFGTDNGKLFF.

This clonotype was counted a few times. The chain recombines TRBV5-6 with TRBJ1-3; D uncertain. This CDR3 contains 16 residues. CDR1 and CDR2 from the germline V gene are SGHDT and YYEEEE. V was cut by 2 bases and J by 0 bases, with 12 bases left in between. This CDR3 is CASSFDRINSGNTIYF. In nucleotides, the CDR3 is TGTGCCAGCAGCTTTGATCGGATCAACTCTGGAAACACCATATATTTT.

This rearrangement joins TRBV2 to TRBJ2-5, with a weak D call TRBD2 (6 bases). V lost 3 bases, J lost 5 bases, and 10 bases lay in between. This CDR3 comprises 13 residues. CDR1 is SNHLY and CDR2 is FYNNEI in the germline V gene. DNA of the CDR3: TGTGCCAGCAGTGACGCCGGGGGTGAGACCCAGTACTTC. It codes for CASSDAGGETQYF.

This clonotype came up a few times. The chain carries TRBV29-1 and TRBJ1-2; TRBD1 matches 7 bases. The V gene's germline CDR1 is SQVTM and CDR2 ANQGSEA. Trimming removed 7 bases from V and 5 bases from J; junction bases left unmatched: 10. The length of the CDR3 is 13 residues. The CDR3 spells CSAEQGSGYGYTF. Written as DNA, the CDR3 is TGCAGCGCCGAACAGGGGTCGGGGTATGGCTACACCTTC.

This chain links TRBV9 with TRBJ2-7, with D tentatively TRBD2 (5 bases). In germline, CDR1 is SGDLS, CDR2 YYNGEE. V shed 0 bases and J shed 0 bases, with 10 bases lying between them. This CDR3 region has 15 residues. CDR3 amino acids: CASSVETGNSYEQYF. The CDR3, as DNA: TGTGCCAGCAGCGTAGAAACCGGGAACTCCTACGAGCAGTACTTC. The variable domain in full, with the rest retrieved from reference TRBV9 and TRBJ2-7, is DSGVTQTPKHLITATGQRVTLRCSPRSGDLSVYWYQQSLDQGLQFLIQYYNGEERAKGNILERFSAQQFPDLHSELNLSSLELGDSALYFCASSVETGNSYEQYFGPGTRLTVT.

This chain connects TRBV6-1 to TRBJ2-7; 10 bases are a match to TRBD2. V lost 6 bases, J lost 4 bases, and 15 bases stayed unmatched. CDR1 is MNHNS, CDR2 SASEGT, per germline. CDR3 length equals 17 residues. The CDR3 DNA sequence: TGTGCCAGCAGGGGAACTAGCGGGAAGGACGGGCCATACGAGCAGTACTTC. Its translation is CASRGTSGKDGPYEQYF.

The sample holds many counts of this clonotype. This chain connects TRBV11-2 to TRBJ2-2, with 8 bases aligning to TRBD2. CDR1 is SGHAT, CDR2 FQNNGV, per germline. V shed 6 bases and J 3 bases; nucleotides not matched to a gene: 3. The CDR3 runs 14 residues. The CDR3 nucleotides read TGTGCCAGCAGGGGGACTAGAGACACCGGGGAGCTGTTTTTT. Translated, it gives CASRGTRDTGELFF.

The sample holds a few counts of this clonotype. The chain uses TRBV7-2 and TRBJ2-7, with a weak D call TRBD2 (6 bases). The CDR3 has 12 amino acids. With 4 bases removed from V and 8 bases from J, the gap between germline ends came to 12 bases. From germline, CDR1 is SGHTA and CDR2 FQGNSA. In DNA, the CDR3 is TGTGCCAGCAGCTCAATAGCGGACCAGCAGTACTTC. This codes for CASSSIADQQYF.

This clonotype was observed once. V usage is TRBV28 and J usage is TRBJ2-3, with 9 bases matching TRBD1. The CDR3 spans 14 residues. The ends lost 10 bases at V and 4 bases at J; junction bases unmatched: 9. The germline CDR1 and CDR2 sequences are MDHEN and SYDVKM. CDR3 sequence (DNA): TGTGCCACCGGGGACAGGGACTCTCCAGATACGCAGTATTTT. Protein product: CATGDRDSPDTQYF.

This clonotype was counted between two and nine times. V gene TRBV19 combines with J gene TRBJ1-2, with 7 bases that match TRBD1. Trimming removed 3 bases from V and 4 bases from J; junction bases left unmatched: 14. The CDR3 runs to 17 residues. The germline CDR1 and CDR2 sequences are LNHDA and SQIVND (reference sequence). The CDR3 reads CASSILTGASIIYGYTF. For the CDR3, the DNA is TGTGCCAGTAGTATCTTAACAGGGGCCTCCATTATCTATGGCTACACCTTC. Full variable domain (missing parts from reference TRBV19 and TRBJ1-2): DGGITQSPKYLFRKEGQNVTLSCEQNLNHDAMYWYRQDPGQGLRLIYYSQIVNDFQKGDIAEGYSVSREKKESFPLTVTSAQKNPTAFYLCASSILTGASIIYGYTFGSGTRLTVV.

This clonotype was recorded a few times. V and J are TRBV7-9 and TRBJ2-7; D ambiguous. Between the trimmed V and J ends, which lost 6 bases and 1 base, there was a span of 16 bases. The germline V gene has CDR1 SEHNR and CDR2 FQNEAQ (reference sequence). The CDR3 extends over 15 amino acids. CDR3 nucleotide sequence: TGTGCCAGCAGTTCTCCAGGAGTCCCGTCCTACGAGCAGTACTTC. This sequence encodes CASSSPGVPSYEQYF.

The chain has TRBV5-1 and TRBJ2-2; 9 bases fit TRBD2. CDR1 is SGHRS and CDR2 is YFSETQ in the germline V gene. J gave up 3 bases and V 4 bases, and 10 bases lay outside the gene matches. The CDR3 covers 17 residues. In DNA, the CDR3 is TGCGCCAGCAGCGCAAGTCTAGCGGGAATCGACACCGGGGAGCTGTTTTTT. This encodes CASSASLAGIDTGELFF.

There are many counts of this clonotype. The chain is built from TRBV28 and TRBJ2-7; the D gene is possibly TRBD2 (6 bases). Germline lookup yields CDR1 MDHEN and CDR2 SYDVKM. The CDR3 is made up of 12 amino acids. V lost 7 bases and J lost 0, with 7 bases in between. CDR3: CASKDYSYEQYF. The CDR3 DNA is TGTGCCAGCAAGGACTACTCCTACGAGCAGTACTTC. The whole variable domain, filled in from reference TRBV28 and TRBJ2-7, reads DVKVTQSSRYLVKRTGEKVFLECVQDMDHENMFWYRQDPGLGLRLIYFSYDVKMKEKGDIPEGYSVSREKKERFSLILESASTNQTSMYLCASKDYSYEQYFGPGTRLTVT.

This rearrangement joins TRBV19 to TRBJ2-7; D may be TRBD2 (6 bases). The CDR3 has 15 amino acids. Trimming removed 1 base from V and 5 bases from J, with 15 bases in between. Germline V gene sequence: CDR1 LNHDA, CDR2 SQIVND (reference sequence). The CDR3 loop reads CASSIVLSVADEQYF. The CDR3 nucleotides read TGTGCCAGTAGTATAGTTCTCTCGGTAGCGGACGAGCAGTACTTC.

In its sample, this clonotype was seen a few times. The chain couples TRBV19 to TRBJ1-1, with TRBD1 identical over 8 bases. In germline, CDR1 is LNHDA, CDR2 SQIVND (reference sequence). The CDR3 contains 16 residues. Trimming removed 5 bases from V and 1 base from J; junction bases left unmatched: 9. The CDR3 loop reads CASSPRTGHANTEAFF. The CDR3, as DNA: TGTGCCAGTAGTCCGAGGACAGGGCACGCGAACACTGAAGCTTTCTTT.

The chain uses TRBV2 and TRBJ2-1, with 10 positions matching TRBD2. From germline, CDR1 is SNHLY and CDR2 FYNNEI. The CDR3 extends over 16 amino acids. Losses at the gene ends were 5 bases for V and 2 bases for J; bases not matched to a gene: 6. CDR3 nucleotides: TGTGCCAGCAGTTTAATGAGCGGGAGGGCCTACAATGAGCAGTTCTTC. This encodes CASSLMSGRAYNEQFF.